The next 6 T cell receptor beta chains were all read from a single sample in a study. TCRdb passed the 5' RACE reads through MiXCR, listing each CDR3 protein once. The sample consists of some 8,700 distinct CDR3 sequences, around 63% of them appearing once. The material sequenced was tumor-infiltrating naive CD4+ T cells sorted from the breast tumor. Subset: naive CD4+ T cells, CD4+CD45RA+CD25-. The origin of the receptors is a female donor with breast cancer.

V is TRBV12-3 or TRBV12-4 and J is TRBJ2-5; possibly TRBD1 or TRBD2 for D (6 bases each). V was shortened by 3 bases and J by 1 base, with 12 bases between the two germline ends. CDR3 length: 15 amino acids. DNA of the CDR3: TGTGCCAGCAGTTTGAGGGGGGTAGGCCAAGAGACCCAGTACTTC. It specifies CASSLRGVGQETQYF.

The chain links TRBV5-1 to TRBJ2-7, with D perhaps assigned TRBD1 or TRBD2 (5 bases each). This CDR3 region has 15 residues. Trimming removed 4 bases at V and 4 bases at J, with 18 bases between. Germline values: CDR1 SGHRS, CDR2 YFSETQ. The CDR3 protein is CASSPSGGSFYEQYF. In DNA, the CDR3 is TGCGCCAGCAGCCCTTCTGGGGGATCCTTTTACGAGCAGTACTTC.

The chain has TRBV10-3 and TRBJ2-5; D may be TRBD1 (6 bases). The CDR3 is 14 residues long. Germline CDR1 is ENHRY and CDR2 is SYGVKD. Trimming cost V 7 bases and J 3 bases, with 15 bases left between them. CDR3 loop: CAINKDRTKETQYF. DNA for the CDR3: TGTGCCATCAATAAGGACAGAACAAAAGAGACCCAGTACTTC.

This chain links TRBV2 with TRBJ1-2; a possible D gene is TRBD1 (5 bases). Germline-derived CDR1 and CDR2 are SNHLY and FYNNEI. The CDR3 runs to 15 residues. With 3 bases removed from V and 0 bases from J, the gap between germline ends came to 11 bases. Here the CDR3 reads CASSERQTTNYGYTF. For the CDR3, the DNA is TGTGCCAGCAGTGAGAGACAGACCACTAACTATGGCTACACCTTC.

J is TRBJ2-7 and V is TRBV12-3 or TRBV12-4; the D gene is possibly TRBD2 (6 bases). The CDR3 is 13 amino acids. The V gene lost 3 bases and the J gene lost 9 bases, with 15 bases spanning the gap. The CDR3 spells CASSFGGDSRQYF. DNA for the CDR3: TGTGCCAGCAGTTTTGGCGGGGACTCAAGGCAGTACTTC.

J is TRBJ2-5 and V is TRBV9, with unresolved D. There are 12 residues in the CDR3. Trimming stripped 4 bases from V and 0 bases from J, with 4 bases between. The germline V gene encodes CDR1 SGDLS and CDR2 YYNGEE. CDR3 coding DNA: TGTGCCAGCAGCACAGACCAAGAGACCCAGTACTTC. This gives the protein CASSTDQETQYF. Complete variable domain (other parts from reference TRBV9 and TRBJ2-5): DSGVTQTPKHLITATGQRVTLRCSPRSGDLSVYWYQQSLDQGLQFLIQYYNGEERAKGNILERFSAQQFPDLHSELNLSSLELGDSALYFCASSTDQETQYFGPGTRLLVL.